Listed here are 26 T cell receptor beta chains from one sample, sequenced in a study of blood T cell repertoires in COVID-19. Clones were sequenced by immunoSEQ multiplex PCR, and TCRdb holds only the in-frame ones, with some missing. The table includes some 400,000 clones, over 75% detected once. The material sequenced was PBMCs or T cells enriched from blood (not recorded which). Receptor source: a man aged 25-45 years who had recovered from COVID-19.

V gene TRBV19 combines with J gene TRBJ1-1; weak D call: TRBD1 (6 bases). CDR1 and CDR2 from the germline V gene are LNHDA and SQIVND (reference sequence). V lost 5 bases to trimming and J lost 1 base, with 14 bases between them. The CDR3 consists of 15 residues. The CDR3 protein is CASSFAGVANTEAFF. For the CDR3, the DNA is TGTGCCAGTAGTTTCGCAGGGGTTGCGAACACTGAAGCTTTCTTT.

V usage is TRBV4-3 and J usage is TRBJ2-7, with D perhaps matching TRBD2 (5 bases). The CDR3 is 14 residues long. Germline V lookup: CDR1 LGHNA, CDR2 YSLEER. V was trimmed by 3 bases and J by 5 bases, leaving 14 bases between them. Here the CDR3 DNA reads TGCGCCAGCAGCCAGGAGATCGAGGGAAACGAGCAGTACTTC. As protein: CASSQEIEGNEQYF.

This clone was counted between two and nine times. CDR3 region: CAFPRRYGYTF. Here the CDR3 DNA reads TGTGCCTTCCCTCGGAGGTATGGCTACACCTTC. The chain recombines TRBV30 with TRBJ1-2; D remains ambiguous. The CDR3 runs 11 residues. Trimming cost V 7 bases and J 5 bases, with 11 bases left between them. Germline V gives CDR1 GTSNPN, CDR2 SVGIG (reference sequence).

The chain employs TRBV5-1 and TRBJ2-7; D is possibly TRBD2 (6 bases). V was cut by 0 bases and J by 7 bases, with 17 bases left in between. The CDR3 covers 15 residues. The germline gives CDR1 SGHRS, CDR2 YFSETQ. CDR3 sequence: CASSLGDGGLWEQYF. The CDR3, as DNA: TGCGCCAGCAGCTTGGGGGACGGAGGGCTTTGGGAGCAGTACTTC.

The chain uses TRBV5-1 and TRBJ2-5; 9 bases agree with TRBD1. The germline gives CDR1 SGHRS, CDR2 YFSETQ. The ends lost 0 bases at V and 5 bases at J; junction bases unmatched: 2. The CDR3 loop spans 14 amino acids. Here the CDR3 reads CASSLGQGVETQYF. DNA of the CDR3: TGCGCCAGCAGCTTGGGACAGGGGGTGGAGACCCAGTACTTC.

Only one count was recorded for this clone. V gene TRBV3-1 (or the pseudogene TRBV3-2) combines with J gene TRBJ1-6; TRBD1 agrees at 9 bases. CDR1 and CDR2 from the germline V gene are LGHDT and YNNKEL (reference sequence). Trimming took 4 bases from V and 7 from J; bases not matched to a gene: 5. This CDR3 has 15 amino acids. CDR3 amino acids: CASSLAGQGNSPLHF. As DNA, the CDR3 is TGTGCCAGCAGCCTCGCGGGACAGGGAAATTCACCCCTCCACTTT.

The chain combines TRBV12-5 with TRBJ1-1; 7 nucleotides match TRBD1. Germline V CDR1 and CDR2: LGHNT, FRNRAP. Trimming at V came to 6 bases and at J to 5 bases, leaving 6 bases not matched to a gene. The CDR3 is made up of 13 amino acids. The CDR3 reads CASGPTGRTEAFF. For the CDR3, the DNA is TGTGCTAGTGGACCGACAGGGAGGACTGAAGCTTTCTTT.

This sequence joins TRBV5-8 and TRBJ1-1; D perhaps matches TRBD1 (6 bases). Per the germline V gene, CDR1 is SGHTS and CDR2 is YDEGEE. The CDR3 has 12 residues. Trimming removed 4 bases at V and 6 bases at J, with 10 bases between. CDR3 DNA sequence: TGTGCCAGCAGCCGATACAGGGCTGAAGCTTTCTTT. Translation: CASSRYRAEAFF.

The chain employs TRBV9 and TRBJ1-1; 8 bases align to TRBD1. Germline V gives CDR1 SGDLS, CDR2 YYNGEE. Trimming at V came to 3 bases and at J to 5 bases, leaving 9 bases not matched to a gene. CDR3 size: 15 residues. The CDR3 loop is CASSAPGQGYTEAFF. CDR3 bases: TGTGCCAGCAGCGCCCCCGGACAGGGATATACTGAAGCTTTCTTT.

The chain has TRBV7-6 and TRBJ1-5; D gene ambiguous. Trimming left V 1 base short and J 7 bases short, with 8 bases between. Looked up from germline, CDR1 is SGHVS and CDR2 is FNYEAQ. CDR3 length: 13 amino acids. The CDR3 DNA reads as TGTGCCAGCAGCTTAGGCGCCGGGCAGCCCCAGCATTTT. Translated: CASSLGAGQPQHF.

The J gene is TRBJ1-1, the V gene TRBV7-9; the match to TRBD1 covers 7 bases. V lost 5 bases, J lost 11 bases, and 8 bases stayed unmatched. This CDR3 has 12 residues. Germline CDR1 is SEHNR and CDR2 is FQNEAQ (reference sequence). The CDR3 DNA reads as TGTGCCAGCAGCATCGACAGGGCAGAGGCTTTCTTT. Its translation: CASSIDRAEAFF.

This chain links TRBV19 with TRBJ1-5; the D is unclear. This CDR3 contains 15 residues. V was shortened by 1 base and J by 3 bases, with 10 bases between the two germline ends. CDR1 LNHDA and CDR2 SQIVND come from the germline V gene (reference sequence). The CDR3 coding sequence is TGTGCCAGTAGTATAGGTCTATCCCTCAATCAGCCCCAGCATTTT. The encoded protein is CASSIGLSLNQPQHF. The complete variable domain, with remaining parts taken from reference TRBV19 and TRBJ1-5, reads DGGITQSPKYLFRKEGQNVTLSCEQNLNHDAMYWYRQDPGQGLRLIYYSQIVNDFQKGDIAEGYSVSREKKESFPLTVTSAQKNPTAFYLCASSIGLSLNQPQHFGDGTRLSIL.

The CDR3 DNA sequence: TGTGCCAGTAGCTTGCCCAGGGTAGGCACTGAAGCTTTCTTT. This sequence encodes CASSLPRVGTEAFF. V and J are TRBV19 and TRBJ1-1, with D perhaps TRBD1 (5 bases). CDR1 is LNHDA, CDR2 SQIVND, per germline (reference sequence). Trimming left V 6 bases short and J 4 bases short, with 15 bases between. The CDR3 covers 14 residues.

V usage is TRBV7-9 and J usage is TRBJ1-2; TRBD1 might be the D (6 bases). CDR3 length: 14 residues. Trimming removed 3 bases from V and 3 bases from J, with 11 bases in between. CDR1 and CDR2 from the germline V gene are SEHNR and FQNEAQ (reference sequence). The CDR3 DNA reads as TGTGCCAGCAGCTTTACAGGGAACTACTATGGCTACACCTTC. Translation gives CASSFTGNYYGYTF.

CDR3 bases: TGTGCCAGCAGCTTAAGTCTTCGGGGTCTCCCGGGGGGAAACACCATATATTTT. It encodes CASSLSLRGLPGGNTIYF. The chain employs TRBV7-2 and TRBJ1-3; D is uncertain. The V gene's germline CDR1 is SGHTA and CDR2 FQGNSA. The CDR3 has 18 residues. V gave up 2 bases and J gave up 4 bases, with 21 bases separating them. The full variable domain, rest sourced from reference TRBV7-2 and TRBJ1-3, is GAGVSQSPSNKVTEKGKDVELRCDPISGHTALYWYRQSLGQGLEFLIYFQGNSAPDKSGLPSDRFSAERTGGSVSTLTIQRTQQEDSAVYLCASSLSLRGLPGGNTIYFGEGSWLTVV.

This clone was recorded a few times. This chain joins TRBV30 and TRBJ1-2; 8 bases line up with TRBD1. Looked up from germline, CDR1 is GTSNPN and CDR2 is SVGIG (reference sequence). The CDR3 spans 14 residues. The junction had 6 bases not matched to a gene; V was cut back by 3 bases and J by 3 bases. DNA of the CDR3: TGTGCCTGGAGCCTCCAGACAGGGGACTATGGCTACACCTTC. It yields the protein CAWSLQTGDYGYTF.

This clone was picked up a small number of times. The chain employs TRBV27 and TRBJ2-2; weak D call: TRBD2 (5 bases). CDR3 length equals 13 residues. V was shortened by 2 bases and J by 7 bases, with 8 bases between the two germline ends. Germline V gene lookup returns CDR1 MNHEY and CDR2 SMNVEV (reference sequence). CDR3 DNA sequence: TGTGCCAGCAGTTTAGCCGGGATCGGGGAGCTGTTTTTT. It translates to CASSLAGIGELFF.

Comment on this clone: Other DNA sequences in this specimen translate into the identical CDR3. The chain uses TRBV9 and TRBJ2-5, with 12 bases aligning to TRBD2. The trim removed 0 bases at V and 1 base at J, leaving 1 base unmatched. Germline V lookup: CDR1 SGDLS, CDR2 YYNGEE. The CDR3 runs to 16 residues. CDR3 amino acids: CASSVGLAGVQETQYF. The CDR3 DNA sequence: TGTGCCAGCAGCGTAGGACTAGCGGGGGTCCAAGAGACCCAGTACTTC.

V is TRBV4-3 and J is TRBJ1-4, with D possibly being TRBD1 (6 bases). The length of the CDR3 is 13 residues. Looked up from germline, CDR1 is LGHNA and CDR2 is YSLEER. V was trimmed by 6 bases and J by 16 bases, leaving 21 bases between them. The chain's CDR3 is CASSSDSSSLPFF. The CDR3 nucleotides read TGCGCCAGCAGTTCGGACAGTTCAAGTCTTCCGTTTTTT.

The CDR3: CASSPEGQGYGYTF. The DNA of the CDR3 is TGCGCCAGCAGCCCCGAAGGACAGGGGTATGGCTACACCTTC. The chain recombines TRBV5-1 with TRBJ1-2; TRBD1 matches 9 bases. The length of the CDR3 is 14 residues. Germline-derived CDR1 and CDR2 are SGHRS and YFSETQ. The V gene end was trimmed by 4 bases and the J gene end by 5 bases; junction bases not matched to a gene: 6.

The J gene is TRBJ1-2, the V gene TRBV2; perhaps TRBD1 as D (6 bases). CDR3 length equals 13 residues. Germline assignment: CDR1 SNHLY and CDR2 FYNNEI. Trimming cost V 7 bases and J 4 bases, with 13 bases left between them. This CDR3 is CASNPAGVYGYTF. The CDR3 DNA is TGTGCCAGCAACCCGGCAGGGGTCTATGGCTACACCTTC.

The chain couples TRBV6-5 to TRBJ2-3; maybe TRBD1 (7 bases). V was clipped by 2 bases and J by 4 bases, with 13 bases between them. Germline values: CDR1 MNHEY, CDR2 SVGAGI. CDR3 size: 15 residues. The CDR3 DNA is TGTGCCAGCAGTTACCGCGGGACAGCGCCAGATACGCAGTATTTT. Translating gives CASSYRGTAPDTQYF.

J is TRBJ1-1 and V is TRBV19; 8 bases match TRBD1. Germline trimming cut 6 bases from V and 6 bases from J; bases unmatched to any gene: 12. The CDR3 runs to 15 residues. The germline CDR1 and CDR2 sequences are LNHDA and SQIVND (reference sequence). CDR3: CASRKPGQEGSEAFF. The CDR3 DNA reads TGTGCCAGTAGAAAACCGGGACAGGAAGGCTCTGAAGCTTTCTTT.

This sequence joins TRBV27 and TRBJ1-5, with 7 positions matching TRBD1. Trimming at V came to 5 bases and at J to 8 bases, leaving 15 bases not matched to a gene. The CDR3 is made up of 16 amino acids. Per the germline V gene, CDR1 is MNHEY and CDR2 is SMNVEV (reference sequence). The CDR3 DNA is TGTGCCAGCAGTCATCACGAAACAGGGGTGGTAGAGCCCCAGCATTTT. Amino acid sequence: CASSHHETGVVEPQHF.

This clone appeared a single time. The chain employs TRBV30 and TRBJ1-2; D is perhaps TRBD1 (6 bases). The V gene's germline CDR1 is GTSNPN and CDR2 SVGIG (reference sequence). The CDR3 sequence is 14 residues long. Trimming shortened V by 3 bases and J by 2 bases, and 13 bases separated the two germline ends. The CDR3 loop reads CAWRKRGNNYGYTF. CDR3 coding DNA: TGTGCCTGGAGGAAAAGGGGGAACAACTATGGCTACACCTTC.

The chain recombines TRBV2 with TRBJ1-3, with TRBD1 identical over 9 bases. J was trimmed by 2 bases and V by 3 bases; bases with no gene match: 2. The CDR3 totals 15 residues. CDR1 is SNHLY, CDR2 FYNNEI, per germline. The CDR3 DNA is TGTGCCAGCAGTGAGGGACAGGGTACTGGAAACACCATATATTTT. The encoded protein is CASSEGQGTGNTIYF.